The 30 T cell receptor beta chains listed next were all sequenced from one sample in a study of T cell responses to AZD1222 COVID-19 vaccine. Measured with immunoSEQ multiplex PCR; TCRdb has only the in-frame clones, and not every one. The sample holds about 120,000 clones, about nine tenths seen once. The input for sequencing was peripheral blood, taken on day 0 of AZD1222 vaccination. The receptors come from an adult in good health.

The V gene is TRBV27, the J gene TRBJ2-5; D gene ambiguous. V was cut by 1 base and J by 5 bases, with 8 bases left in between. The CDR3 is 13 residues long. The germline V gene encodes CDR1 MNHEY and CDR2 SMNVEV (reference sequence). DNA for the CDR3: TGTGCCAGCAGTTTATTGGGTCGGGAGACCCAGTACTTC. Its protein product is CASSLLGRETQYF.

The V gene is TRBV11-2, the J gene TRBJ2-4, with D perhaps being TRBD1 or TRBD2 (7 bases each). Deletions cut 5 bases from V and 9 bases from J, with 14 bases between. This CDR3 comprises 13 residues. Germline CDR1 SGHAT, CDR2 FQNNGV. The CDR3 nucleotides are TGTGCCAGCAGCGCAGACAGGGAGGGCATTCAGTACTTC. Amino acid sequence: CASSADREGIQYF.

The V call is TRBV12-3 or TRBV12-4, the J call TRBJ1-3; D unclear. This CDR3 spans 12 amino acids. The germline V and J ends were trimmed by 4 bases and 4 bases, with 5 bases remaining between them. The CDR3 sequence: CASSSFGNTIYF. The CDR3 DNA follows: TGTGCCAGCAGTTCATTCGGAAACACCATATATTTT.

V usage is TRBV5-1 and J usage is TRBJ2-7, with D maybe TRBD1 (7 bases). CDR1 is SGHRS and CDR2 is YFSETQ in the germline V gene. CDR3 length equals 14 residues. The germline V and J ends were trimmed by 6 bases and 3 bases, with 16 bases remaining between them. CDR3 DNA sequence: TGCGCCAGCACCTATGGCAGGGGGGACTACGAGCAGTACTTC. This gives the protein CASTYGRGDYEQYF. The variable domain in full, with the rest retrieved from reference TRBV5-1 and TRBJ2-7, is KAGVTQTPRYLIKTRGQQVTLSCSPISGHRSVSWYQQTPGQGLQFLFEYFSETQRNKGNFPGRFSGRQFSNSRSEMNVSTLELGDSALYLCASTYGRGDYEQYFGPGTRLTVT.

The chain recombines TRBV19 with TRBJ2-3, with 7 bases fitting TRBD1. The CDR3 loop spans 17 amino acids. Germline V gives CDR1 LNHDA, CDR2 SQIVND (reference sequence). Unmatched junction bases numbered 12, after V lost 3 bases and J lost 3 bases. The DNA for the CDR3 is TGTGCCAGTAGTATTCCACGACAGGGTGGACTTACAGATACGCAGTATTTT. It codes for CASSIPRQGGLTDTQYF.

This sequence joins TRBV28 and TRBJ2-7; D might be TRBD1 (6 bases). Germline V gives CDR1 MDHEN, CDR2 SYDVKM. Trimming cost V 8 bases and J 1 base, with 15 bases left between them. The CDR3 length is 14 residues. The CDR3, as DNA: TGTGCCAGCCAGGACAGTCCACAGTCCTACGAGCAGTACTTC. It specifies CASQDSPQSYEQYF.

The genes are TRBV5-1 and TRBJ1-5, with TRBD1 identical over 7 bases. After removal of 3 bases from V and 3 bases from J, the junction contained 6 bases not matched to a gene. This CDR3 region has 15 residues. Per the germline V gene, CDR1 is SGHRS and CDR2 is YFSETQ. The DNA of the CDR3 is TGCGCCAGCAGCTGGGGGGACAGACTCAATCAGCCCCAGCATTTT. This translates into CASSWGDRLNQPQHF.

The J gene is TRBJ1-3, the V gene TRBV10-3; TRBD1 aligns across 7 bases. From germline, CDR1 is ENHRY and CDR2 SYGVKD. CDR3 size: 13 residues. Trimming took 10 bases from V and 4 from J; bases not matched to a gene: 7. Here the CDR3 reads CASTGERGNTIYF. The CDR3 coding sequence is TGTGCCAGTACAGGGGAGAGAGGAAACACCATATATTTT.

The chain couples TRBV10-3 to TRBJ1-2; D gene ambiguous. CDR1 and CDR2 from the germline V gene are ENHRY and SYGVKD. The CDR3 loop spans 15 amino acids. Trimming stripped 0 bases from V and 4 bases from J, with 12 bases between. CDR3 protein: CAISESGEGSYGYTF. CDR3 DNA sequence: TGTGCCATCAGTGAGTCGGGAGAGGGTAGCTATGGCTACACCTTC.

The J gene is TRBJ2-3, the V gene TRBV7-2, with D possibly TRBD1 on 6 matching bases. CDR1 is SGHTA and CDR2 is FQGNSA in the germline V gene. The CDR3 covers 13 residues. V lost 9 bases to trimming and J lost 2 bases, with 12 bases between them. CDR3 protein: CAREDSPTDTQYF. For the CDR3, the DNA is TGTGCCAGGGAGGACAGCCCCACAGATACGCAGTATTTT.

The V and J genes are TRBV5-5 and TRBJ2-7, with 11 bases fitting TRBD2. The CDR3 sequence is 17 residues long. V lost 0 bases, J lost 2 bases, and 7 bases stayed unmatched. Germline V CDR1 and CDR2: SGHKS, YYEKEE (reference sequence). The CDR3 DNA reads TGTGCCAGCAGCTTGGTCACTAGCGGGGGCTCGACCTACGAGCAGTACTTC. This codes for CASSLVTSGGSTYEQYF. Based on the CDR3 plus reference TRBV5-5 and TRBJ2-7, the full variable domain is DAGVTQSPTHLIKTRGQQVTLRCSPISGHKSVSWYQQVLGQGPQFIFQYYEKEERGRGNFPDRFSARQFPNYSSELNVNALLLGDSALYLCASSLVTSGGSTYEQYFGPGTRLTVT.

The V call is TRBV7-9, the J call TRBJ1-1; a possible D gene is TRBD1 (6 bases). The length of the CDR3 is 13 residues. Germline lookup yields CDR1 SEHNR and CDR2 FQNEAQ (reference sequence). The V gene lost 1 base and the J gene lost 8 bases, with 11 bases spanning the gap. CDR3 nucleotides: TGTGCCAGCAGCTTAGGACAGGACGGCGAAGCTTTCTTT. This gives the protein CASSLGQDGEAFF.

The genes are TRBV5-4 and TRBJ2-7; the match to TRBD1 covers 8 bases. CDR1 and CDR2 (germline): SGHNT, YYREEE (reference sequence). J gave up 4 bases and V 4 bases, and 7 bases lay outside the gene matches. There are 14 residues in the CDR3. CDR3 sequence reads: CASSTDRGGYEQYF. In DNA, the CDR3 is TGTGCCAGCAGCACAGACAGGGGCGGGTACGAGCAGTACTTC. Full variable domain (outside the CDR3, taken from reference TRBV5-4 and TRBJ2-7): ETGVTQSPTHLIKTRGQQVTLRCSSQSGHNTVSWYQQALGQGPQFIFQYYREEENGRGNFPPRFSGLQFPNYSSELNVNALELDDSALYLCASSTDRGGYEQYFGPGTRLTVT.

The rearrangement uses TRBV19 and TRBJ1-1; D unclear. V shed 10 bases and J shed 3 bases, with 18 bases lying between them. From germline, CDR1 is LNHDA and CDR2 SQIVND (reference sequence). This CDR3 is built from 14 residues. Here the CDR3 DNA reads TGTGCCACCGGCAGCCGGGGAGGAGACACTGAAGCTTTCTTT. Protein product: CATGSRGGDTEAFF.

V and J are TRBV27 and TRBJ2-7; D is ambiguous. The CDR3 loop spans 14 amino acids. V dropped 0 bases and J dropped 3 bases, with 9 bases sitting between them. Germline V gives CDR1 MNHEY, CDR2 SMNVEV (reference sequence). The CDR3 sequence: CASSLSMGSYEQYF. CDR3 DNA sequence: TGTGCCAGCAGTTTATCGATGGGCAGCTACGAGCAGTACTTC.

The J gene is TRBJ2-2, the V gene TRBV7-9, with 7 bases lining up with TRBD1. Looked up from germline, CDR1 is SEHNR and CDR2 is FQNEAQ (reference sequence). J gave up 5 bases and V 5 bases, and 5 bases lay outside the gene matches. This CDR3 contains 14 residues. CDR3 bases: TGTGCCAGCAGCACAAACAGGGGAACCGGGGAGCTGTTTTTT. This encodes CASSTNRGTGELFF.

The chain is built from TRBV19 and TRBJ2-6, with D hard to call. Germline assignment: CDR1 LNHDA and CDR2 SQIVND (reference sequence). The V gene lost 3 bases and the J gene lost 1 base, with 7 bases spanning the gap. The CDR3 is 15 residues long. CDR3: CASSIETSGANVLTF. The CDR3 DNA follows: TGTGCCAGTAGTATCGAGACATCTGGGGCCAACGTCCTGACTTTC.

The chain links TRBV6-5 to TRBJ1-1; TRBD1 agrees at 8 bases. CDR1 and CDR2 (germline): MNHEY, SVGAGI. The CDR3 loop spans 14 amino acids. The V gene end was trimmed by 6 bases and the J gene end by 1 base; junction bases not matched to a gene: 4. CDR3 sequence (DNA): TGTGCCAGCAGGCGTGACAGGGGGAACACTGAAGCTTTCTTT. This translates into CASRRDRGNTEAFF.

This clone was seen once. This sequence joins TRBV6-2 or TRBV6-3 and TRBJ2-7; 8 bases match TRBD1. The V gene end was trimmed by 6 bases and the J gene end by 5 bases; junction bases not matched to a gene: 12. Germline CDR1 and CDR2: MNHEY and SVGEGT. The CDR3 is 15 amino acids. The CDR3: CASRPTDRDRHEQYF. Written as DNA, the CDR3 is TGTGCCAGCAGGCCTACGGACAGGGATCGGCACGAGCAGTACTTC.

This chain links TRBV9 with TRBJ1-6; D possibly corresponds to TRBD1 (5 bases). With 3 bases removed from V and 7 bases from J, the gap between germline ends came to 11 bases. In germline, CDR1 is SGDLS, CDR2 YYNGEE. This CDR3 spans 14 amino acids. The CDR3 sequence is CASSEDGGNSPLHF. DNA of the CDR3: TGTGCCAGCAGCGAGGACGGGGGAAATTCACCCCTCCACTTT.

The DNA of the CDR3 is TGTGCCAGCAGCAACCAAGCCCGGGACCGAAGGGGCGAGCAGTACTTC. Translated: CASSNQARDRRGEQYF. This rearrangement joins TRBV7-6 to TRBJ2-7; the D gene could be TRBD1 or TRBD2 (5 bases each). This CDR3 spans 16 amino acids. Trimming removed 5 bases from V and 6 bases from J, with 23 bases in between. CDR1 SGHVS and CDR2 FNYEAQ come from the germline V gene.

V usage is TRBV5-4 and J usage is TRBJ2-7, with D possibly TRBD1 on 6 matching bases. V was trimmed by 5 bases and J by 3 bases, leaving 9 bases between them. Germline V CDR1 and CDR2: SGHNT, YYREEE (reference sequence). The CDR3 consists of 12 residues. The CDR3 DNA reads TGTGCCAGCAGTCAGACAGGCTACGAGCAGTACTTC. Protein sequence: CASSQTGYEQYF.

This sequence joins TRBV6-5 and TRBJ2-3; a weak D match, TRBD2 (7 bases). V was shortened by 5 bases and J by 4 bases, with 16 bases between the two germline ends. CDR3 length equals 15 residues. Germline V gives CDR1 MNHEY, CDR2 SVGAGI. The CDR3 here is CASSPQGGAPDTQYF. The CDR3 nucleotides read TGTGCCAGCAGTCCTCAAGGGGGGGCCCCAGATACGCAGTATTTT.

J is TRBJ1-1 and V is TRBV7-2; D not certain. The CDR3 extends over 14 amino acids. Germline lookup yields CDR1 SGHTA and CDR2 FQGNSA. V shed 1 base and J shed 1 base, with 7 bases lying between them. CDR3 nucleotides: TGTGCCAGCAGCTTAGTCCAGGCGAACACTGAAGCTTTCTTT. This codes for CASSLVQANTEAFF.

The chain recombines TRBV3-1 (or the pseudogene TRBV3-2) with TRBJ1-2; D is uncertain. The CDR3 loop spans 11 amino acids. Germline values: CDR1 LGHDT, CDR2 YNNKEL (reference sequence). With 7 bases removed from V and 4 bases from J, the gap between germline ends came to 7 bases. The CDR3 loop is CASIPLYGYTF. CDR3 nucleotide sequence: TGTGCCAGCATCCCCCTCTATGGCTACACCTTC.

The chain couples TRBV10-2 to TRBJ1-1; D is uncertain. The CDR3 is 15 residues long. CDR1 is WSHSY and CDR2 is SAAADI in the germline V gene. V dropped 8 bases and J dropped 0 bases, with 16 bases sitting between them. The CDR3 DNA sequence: TGCGCCAGCCAGTCCAGTGGGTTCATGAACACTGAAGCTTTCTTT. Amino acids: CASQSSGFMNTEAFF.

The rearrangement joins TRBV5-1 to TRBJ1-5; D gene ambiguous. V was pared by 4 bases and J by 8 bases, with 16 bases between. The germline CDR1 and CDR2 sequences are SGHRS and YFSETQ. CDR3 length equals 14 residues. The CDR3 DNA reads TGCGCCAGCAGCCCCACTCCTGGTCGGGAGCCCCAGCATTTT. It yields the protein CASSPTPGREPQHF.

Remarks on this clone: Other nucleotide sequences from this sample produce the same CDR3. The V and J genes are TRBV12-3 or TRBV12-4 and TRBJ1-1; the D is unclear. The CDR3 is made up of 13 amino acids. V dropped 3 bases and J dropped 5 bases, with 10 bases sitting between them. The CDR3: CASSLRGGTEAFF. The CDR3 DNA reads TGTGCCAGCAGTTTGAGAGGAGGGACTGAAGCTTTCTTT.

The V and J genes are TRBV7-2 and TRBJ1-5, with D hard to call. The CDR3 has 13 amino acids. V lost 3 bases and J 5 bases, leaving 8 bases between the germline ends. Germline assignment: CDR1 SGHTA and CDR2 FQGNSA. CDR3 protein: CASSFSNDQPQHF. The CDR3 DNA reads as TGTGCCAGCAGCTTCTCTAACGATCAGCCCCAGCATTTT.

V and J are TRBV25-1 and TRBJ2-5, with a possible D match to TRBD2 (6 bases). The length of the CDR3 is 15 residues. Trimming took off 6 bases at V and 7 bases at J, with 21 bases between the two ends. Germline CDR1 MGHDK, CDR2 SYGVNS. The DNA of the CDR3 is TGTGCCAGCAGGGGCCCCGGGACTCGAGGCTGGACCCAGTACTTC. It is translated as CASRGPGTRGWTQYF.